This T cell receptor (beta chain) was observed in a study of PD-L1 blockade in urothelial cancer. Study-level background: A median blood sample held approximately 140,000 T cells and tens of thousands of unique TCRs.

Clones were read by immunoSEQ multiplex PCR, and TCRdb kept only the in-frame ones, dropping some. The sample records approximately 110,000 clones, around 85% being singletons. V was clipped by 2 bases and J by 2 bases, with 7 bases between them. The CDR3 has 13 amino acids. Germline V gene lookup returns CDR1 SGHRS and CDR2 YFSETQ. This material consisted of PBMCs, taken around atezolizumab (anti-PD-L1) treatment. The chain is built from TRBV5-1 and TRBJ2-5, with D possibly being TRBD2 (5 bases). This sequence originates from a man aged 50-60 years with urothelial cancer. The CDR3 here is CASSFGLQETQYF. The CDR3 nucleotides are TGCGCCAGCAGCTTTGGACTGCAAGAGACCCAGTACTTC.